This is a list of T cell receptor beta chains from one sample in a study of T cell changes during pregnancy in multiple sclerosis. Assay used: immunoSEQ multiplex PCR; TCRdb lists only in-frame clones, some missing. This repertoire shows fewer than 45,000 clones, about 90% found once; its top ten account for 0.35% to 0.55%. The sample here was CD4+ T cells from peripheral blood mononuclear cells, taken in the third trimester of pregnancy. Receptors were obtained from a female donor in good health, enrolled as a control in a pregnancy study. The CDR3 runs from the conserved cysteine through the conserved F or W. The D gene is left open where the match is weak. Some rows have no size entry. The others give once, few or many, or a class for an expanded clone.

clone_size,d_call,v_call,j_call,cdr3_aa,cdr3_nt
NA,TRBD2,TRBV29-1,TRBJ2-2,CSVAPGGAGELFF,TGCAGCGTTGCACCGGGGGGTGCCGGGGAGCTGTTTTTT
NA,TRBD2,TRBV9,TRBJ2-5,CASSVGTSRETQYF,TGTGCCAGCAGCGTAGGGACTAGCCGAGAGACCCAGTACTTC
NA,TRBD2,TRBV29-1,TRBJ2-5,CSVSRAGREETQYF,TGCAGCGTTTCGCGAGCGGGAAGGGAAGAGACCCAGTACTTC
NA,TRBD1,TRBV9,TRBJ1-1,CASTLTGGDTEAFF,TGTGCCAGCACCCTGACAGGGGGGGACACTGAAGCTTTCTTT
once,TRBD1,TRBV7-9,TRBJ1-4,CASSLGRWDSTNEKLFF,TGTGCCAGCAGCTTAGGAAGGTGGGACAGTACTAATGAAAAACTGTTTTTT
NA,NA,TRBV2,TRBJ1-4,CASRQETNEKLFF,TGTGCCAGCAGACAGGAAACTAATGAAAAACTGTTTTTT
NA,TRBD2,TRBV11-3,TRBJ2-2,CASSPGTSGTANTGELFF,TGTGCCAGCAGCCCTGGGACTAGCGGGACGGCGAACACCGGGGAGCTGTTTTTT
NA,TRBD1,TRBV5-6,TRBJ2-1,CASSPGQDEQFF,TGTGCCAGCAGCCCGGGACAGGATGAGCAGTTCTTC
NA,TRBD2,TRBV18,TRBJ2-3,CASSRGGGTDTQYF,TGTGCCAGCTCAAGGGGAGGGGGCACAGATACGCAGTATTTT
NA,NA,TRBV27,TRBJ1-4,CASSLIGEGEKLFF,TGTGCCAGCAGTTTAATTGGGGAGGGTGAAAAACTGTTTTTT
NA,NA,TRBV30,TRBJ1-1,CASLGLSNTEAFF,TGTGCCTCCTTGGGGCTCTCGAACACTGAAGCTTTCTTT
NA,TRBD1,TRBV2,TRBJ1-2,CASSDRVYGYTF,TGTGCCAGCAGCGACAGGGTCTATGGCTACACCTTC
few,NA,TRBV6-5,TRBJ2-3,CASSPNPSNRLPQYF,TGTGCCAGCAGTCCTAACCCTTCCAACAGGTTGCCCCAGTATTTT
NA,TRBD2,TRBV5-5,TRBJ2-5,CASSFGVLAGSAETQYF,TGTGCCAGCAGCTTCGGTGTTCTAGCGGGATCAGCAGAGACCCAGTACTTC
NA,TRBD2,TRBV10-3,TRBJ2-5,CAISYDLAGGKETQYF,TGTGCCATCAGTTACGATCTAGCGGGGGGGAAAGAGACCCAGTACTTC
NA,NA,TRBV5-1,TRBJ1-4,CASSLGQGNEKLFF,TGCGCCAGCAGCTTAGGCCAGGGCAATGAAAAACTGTTTTTT
once,NA,TRBV7-2,TRBJ1-1,CASSLERKAFF,TGTGCCAGCAGCTTAGAGAGAAAAGCTTTCTTT
NA,NA,TRBV19,TRBJ1-5,CASSIDHRGWQPQHF,TGTGCCAGTAGTATAGATCATAGGGGGTGGCAGCCCCAGCATTTT
once,NA,TRBV7-2,TRBJ2-1,CASSLAWSSYNEQFF,TGTGCCAGCAGCCTCGCTTGGAGCTCCTACAATGAGCAGTTCTTC
NA,TRBD1,TRBV7-2,TRBJ1-5,CASSFDRGGQPQHF,TGTGCCAGCAGCTTCGACAGGGGAGGTCAGCCCCAGCATTTT
NA,TRBD1,TRBV19,TRBJ1-4,CASSPPGTGNEKLFF,TGTGCCAGTAGTCCACCCGGGACAGGGAATGAAAAACTGTTTTTT
NA,TRBD1,TRBV27,TRBJ1-6,CASSWDRRNSPLHF,TGTGCCAGCAGTTGGGACAGACGTAATTCACCCCTCCACTTT
NA,NA,TRBV20-1,TRBJ1-4,CSARLYEKLFF,TGCAGTGCAAGACTGTATGAAAAACTGTTTTTT
once,NA,TRBV7-9,TRBJ1-5,CASSLRGNQPQHF,TGTGCCAGCAGCTTGAGGGGGAATCAGCCCCAGCATTTT
once,NA,TRBV5-4,TRBJ2-3,CASTQRQGRDTQYF,TGTGCCAGCACCCAAAGGCAGGGCAGGGATACGCAGTATTTT
once,TRBD2,TRBV19,TRBJ2-3,CASSKWTSVRDTQYF,TGTGCCAGTAGTAAGTGGACTAGCGTCAGAGATACGCAGTATTTT
NA,NA,TRBV5-7,TRBJ1-5,CASSFRIAGGADQPQHF,TGTGCCAGCAGCTTCCGGATCGCCGGGGGGGCGGATCAGCCCCAGCATTTT
NA,TRBD1,TRBV5-1,TRBJ2-2,CASSSPGQGNGELFF,TGCGCCAGCAGCTCACCGGGACAGGGGAACGGGGAGCTGTTTTTT
NA,NA,TRBV7-8,TRBJ2-7,CASSLGQVVVQEQYF,TGTGCCAGCAGCTTAGGCCAAGTGGTCGTACAAGAGCAGTACTTC
NA,NA,TRBV7-6,TRBJ2-1,CASSLYAVTYNEQFF,TGTGCCAGCAGCTTATATGCGGTGACCTACAATGAGCAGTTCTTC
NA,NA,TRBV14,TRBJ1-6,CASSQEPLGSSPLHF,TGTGCCAGCAGCCAAGAACCCTTGGGGAGTTCACCCCTCCACTTT
NA,TRBD1,TRBV18,TRBJ1-2,CASSGTGTGNYGYTF,TGTGCCAGCTCAGGAACCGGGACAGGAAACTATGGCTACACCTTC
NA,NA,TRBV9,TRBJ1-3,CASSARGSSGNTIYF,TGTGCCAGCAGCGCTAGGGGTAGTTCTGGAAACACCATATATTTT
NA,NA,TRBV19,TRBJ1-3,CASLQGHSGNTIYF,TGTGCCAGCCTCCAGGGACACTCTGGAAACACCATATATTTT
NA,NA,TRBV5-1,TRBJ1-5,CASSLGTGSQPQHF,TGCGCCAGCAGCTTAGGAACAGGGAGTCAGCCCCAGCATTTT
once,TRBD2,TRBV11-1,TRBJ2-5,CASSRWTSGQETQYF,TGTGCCAGCAGCCGATGGACTAGCGGACAAGAGACCCAGTACTTC
NA,NA,TRBV30,TRBJ2-3,CASRTAGTDTQYF,TGTGCCTCAAGGACAGCAGGGACAGATACGCAGTATTTT
NA,TRBD2,TRBV6-1,TRBJ2-3,CASSGLAGGTDTQYF,TGTGCCAGCAGTGGACTAGCGGGAGGCACAGATACGCAGTATTTT
NA,TRBD2,TRBV7-3,TRBJ2-3,CASSFASGGGTDTQYF,TGTGCCAGCAGCTTTGCTAGCGGGGGGGGCACAGATACGCAGTATTTT
NA,TRBD2,TRBV27,TRBJ2-3,CASSLVVGGIDTQYF,TGTGCCAGCAGTTTAGTTGTGGGAGGGATTGATACGCAGTATTTT
NA,TRBD1,TRBV2,TRBJ1-4,CASGGGTGNEKLFF,TGTGCCAGCGGAGGTGGGACAGGGAATGAAAAACTGTTTTTT
once,NA,TRBV10-3,TRBJ2-7,CAIMGQLSYEQYF,TGTGCCATCATGGGGCAACTCTCCTACGAGCAGTACTTC
NA,TRBD2,TRBV11-2,TRBJ2-3,CASSRGPAGGADTQYF,TGTGCCAGCAGCCGAGGCCCAGCGGGGGGAGCCGATACGCAGTATTTT
NA,TRBD1,TRBV28,TRBJ1-2,CASDRGDGYTF,TGTGCCAGCGACAGGGGGGATGGCTACACCTTC
NA,TRBD1,TRBV15,TRBJ1-4,CATSRDRSNEKLFF,TGTGCCACCAGCAGGGACAGGAGTAATGAAAAACTGTTTTTT
NA,NA,TRBV28,TRBJ2-7,CASSFGGGVRRYEQYF,TGTGCCAGCAGTTTTGGTGGGGGCGTAAGGAGGTACGAGCAGTACTTC
once,TRBD1,TRBV6-5,TRBJ2-3,CASSSTGTGGRNTQYF,TGTGCCAGCAGTTCCACCGGGACAGGGGGTCGAAATACGCAGTATTTT
once,TRBD1,TRBV9,TRBJ1-3,CASSRRTGVSGNTIYF,TGTGCCAGCAGCCGTCGGACAGGGGTCTCTGGAAACACCATATATTTT
NA,NA,TRBV5-1,TRBJ1-1,CASSLGPMNTEAFF,TGCGCCAGCAGCTTGGGCCCTATGAACACTGAAGCTTTCTTT
NA,NA,TRBV19,TRBJ2-5,CASSLAVSSQETQYF,TGTGCCAGTAGCTTAGCGGTTTCTTCCCAAGAGACCCAGTACTTC
medium-sized,NA,TRBV6-5,TRBJ2-7,CASSSTYSTYEQYF,TGTGCCAGCAGTTCCACATACAGTACCTACGAGCAGTACTTC
NA,NA,TRBV29-1,TRBJ1-1,CAGGHHTEAFF,TGCGCCGGAGGGCATCACACTGAAGCTTTCTTT
once,TRBD2,TRBV5-1,TRBJ2-1,CASSLWLAGGPGNEQFF,TGCGCCAGCAGCTTGTGGCTAGCGGGAGGGCCGGGGAATGAGCAGTTCTTC